This entry features one T cell receptor beta chain sequence. The antigen remains unidentified. In germline, CDR1 is MNHEY, CDR2 SMNVEV (reference sequence). Trimming cost V 5 bases and J 4 bases, with 14 bases left between them. This CDR3 is 14 amino acids long. This sample is drawn from a study of cytomegalovirus exposure and HLA in healthy donors. Vbeta (60) and Jbeta (13) primers were used in the PCR. Measured with immunoSEQ multiplex PCR; TCRdb has only the in-frame clones, and not every one. Among tens of thousands of clones listed, approximately 75% were seen once. Overall study findings and caveats: A prior analysis recorded that most TCR beta V segments were productive about 87% or about 30% of the time. It was reported that TCR beta sequences correctly inferred the HLA-A and HLA-B alleles for most subjects.

The chain recombines TRBV27 with TRBJ1-1; D call uncertain. The material sequenced was PBMCs. The receptor comes from a middle-aged woman in good health and CMV-seropositive. CDR3 region: CASSPTTRGTEAFF. CDR3 DNA sequence: TGTGCCAGCAGTCCCACAACCCGAGGCACTGAAGCTTTCTTT.